Reported below is one TCR beta chain. This record belongs to a study of blood T cell repertoires in COVID-19. Turning to the study itself: Sources were T cells, B-cell-depleted T cells, or PBMCs; the material itself was cDNA or gDNA.

The germline CDR1 and CDR2 sequences are SGHTA and FQGNSA. V was cut by 3 bases and J by 6 bases, with 6 bases left in between. CDR3 size: 13 residues. The protocol was immunoSEQ multiplex PCR, while the TCRdb copy is restricted to in-frame clones and leaves out a portion. The sample has about 56,000 clones; around 90% are singletons. The sequence came from a man aged 50 to 59 with active COVID-19. The sequenced material came from peripheral blood. This chain links TRBV7-2 with TRBJ1-6; D ambiguous. The CDR3 loop reads CASSFQVNSPLHF. Written as DNA, the CDR3 is TGTGCCAGCAGCTTCCAGGTTAATTCACCCCTCCACTTT.